This T cell receptor (beta chain) was found in a study of CD8 T cells in Susac syndrome (dated by TCRdb to the late 2010s). Some background on the complete study: The study used repertoire sequencing to test whether antigen drove CD8+ T cell activation and differentiation in Susac syndrome. Clonality of the CD8+ T cell repertoire was compared between more than 10 healthy donors, approximately 14 Susac syndrome patients and 15 multiple sclerosis patients.

Peripheral blood CD8+ and CD4+ T cells from healthy donors, Susac syndrome patients and multiple sclerosis patients were profiled using high-throughput TCR beta sequencing. Multiple sclerosis controls were treatment-naive patients with stable or active relapsing-remitting disease fulfilling revised McDonald criteria. Bulk CD8+ and CD4+ T cells were purified magnetically by negative isolation, whereas CD8+ TEMRA cells were enriched by FACS. Blood was drawn into EDTA tubes, processed within 24 hours, and PBMCs were isolated by density gradient centrifugation. PBMCs intended for TCR sequencing were cryopreserved in liquid nitrogen and thawed later in a water bath at 37 degrees C. The sorted or isolated CD4+, CD8+ and CD8+ TEMRA cells reached a purity of at least 90%. RNA was extracted using the RNeasy kit, and about 0.5 to 1 ug of the RNA was reverse transcribed with random hexamers. The immunoSEQ multiplex PCR assay, covering 54 Vbeta and 13 Jbeta segments, was used to amplify TCR beta CDR3 regions. PCR amplification bias was corrected using a synthetic template baseline for primer optimization and computational correction. The paper's processing steps were these. Reads were assigned to V, D and J genes according to IMGT and analyzed in immunoSEQ Analyzer, with only productive sequences retained. To calculate clonality, Shannon entropy was normalized by log2 of the number of productive unique sequences and then subtracted from one. For each patient and control, public and private clones were evaluated among the 100 most prevalent clones. A clone was defined as Susac-specific if it was absent from the healthy and MS cohorts, from some 1,100 published viral clones and from other ImmuneACCESS disease sequences. The raw public reads went through TCRdb reprocessing: fastp at Q25, MiXCR clone calling, in-frame beta chains kept. Each CDR3 protein gets just one entry, which takes the most common genes and DNA from the rows behind it. The V and J calls here are based on TCRdb, not the publication. This sample is represented by under 150,000 distinct CDR3 sequences; around nine tenths of them were singletons. The ten most abundant clones make up about 0.23% of the sample.

Points on this clonotype: Which antigen it targets is not known. No qualities accompany the bases; no much larger clone lies one base away.

What the study reported, not specific to this receptor: The TCR sequencing and HLA analysis was acknowledged to have included a relatively small number of individuals.

Sequencing was carried out using CD8+ T cells from PBMCs. The TCR was taken from a human donor with multiple sclerosis.

The DNA is TGTGCCAGCAGTCTCTGGACTGTAACCTACGAGCAGTACTTC. Translated, this is CASSLWTVTYEQYF. The rearrangement joined TRBV6-1 to TRBJ2-7; perhaps TRBD2 is the D gene, with 5 bases matching. The CDR3 starts with the cysteine, ends with the phenylalanine, and has 14 residues. Left in the record is the CDR3 DNA by itself, 42 bases read in frame from the first base. The germline V gene gives CDR1 as MNHNS and CDR2 as SASEGT. V and J lose 5 bases and 2 bases, and a span of 13 bases separates them.